The rows below give T cell receptor beta chains drawn from one sample of a study of T-cell memory formation after mild COVID-19. TCRdb independently ran MiXCR on the 5' RACE reads; one entry per CDR3 protein. Among about 200,000 distinct CDR3 sequences, around 9.1% were seen once, and the ten largest hold 3.5%. The sequenced material came from PBMCs or a T cell subset sorted from them (not recorded which). Receptor source: a man younger than 35 who had mild COVID-19 (a few samples of this study predate the infection). Cell type and time point are not known. Each CDR3 is given with its conserved first and last residue. Each record gives: V gene, J gene, clone size, D gene, CDR3 DNA, CDR3 protein. D genes are given only for firm matches. A row's size may be missing; if present it is once, few, many or a size class.

TRBV7-9	TRBJ1-2	-	TRBD1	TGTGCCAGCAGCAAGACAGGGGGAACGGGTGGCTACACCTTC	CASSKTGGTGGYTF
TRBV5-1	TRBJ1-2	few	-	TGCGCCAGCAGCGTGGACAGCAGGGGCTACACCTTC	CASSVDSRGYTF
TRBV7-2	TRBJ1-2	-	-	TGTGCCAGCAGCCCACAACCGCCGGGGCTGGGGGATGGCTACACCTTC	CASSPQPPGLGDGYTF
TRBV20-1	TRBJ1-2	-	-	TGCAGTGCTAGAGGCGTTTTGGGACGAGCCCACTATGGCTACACCTTC	CSARGVLGRAHYGYTF
TRBV29-1	TRBJ2-7	few	-	TGCAGCGTCGGAGCGGGCCCAGGACAGCAGTACTTC	CSVGAGPGQQYF
TRBV5-1	TRBJ1-5	many	-	TGCGCCAGCAGCTTGGGGGACCTCAATCAGCCCCAGCATTTT	CASSLGDLNQPQHF
TRBV6-5	TRBJ1-4	-	TRBD1	TGTGCCAGCAGTACGGTCGGGACAGGGAATGAAAAACTGTTTTTT	CASSTVGTGNEKLFF
TRBV18	TRBJ2-5	-	-	TGTGCCAGCGCCCAGGGTGGACAAGAGACCCAGTACTTC	CASAQGGQETQYF
TRBV6-6	TRBJ1-2	-	TRBD1	TGTGCCAGCAGACTGCCCACAGGGGCAAGGGGTGGCTACACCTTC	CASRLPTGARGGYTF
TRBV12-3/TRBV12-4	TRBJ1-4	many	-	TGTGCCAGCAGTTTAGGGCGGGGGAATGAAAAACTGTTTTTT	CASSLGRGNEKLFF
TRBV5-1	TRBJ2-5	-	-	TGCGCCAGCAGCCCCCGGACGGGGCCTGGAGAGACCCAGTACTTC	CASSPRTGPGETQYF
TRBV6-6	TRBJ2-2	few	-	TGTGCCAGCAGGCCGAGAGGAGCGAACACCGGGGAGCTGTTTTTT	CASRPRGANTGELFF
TRBV24-1	TRBJ2-5	many	TRBD1	TGTGCCACCAGACAGGGGAGTGTCGGGACCCAGTACTTC	CATRQGSVGTQYF
TRBV15	TRBJ2-3	-	-	TGTGCCACCAGCAGAGAGTATACGCAGTATTTT	CATSREYTQYF
TRBV12-3/TRBV12-4	TRBJ1-2	few	-	TGTGCCAGCACCCCGAGGGGTGTTACGGATGGCTACACCTTC	CASTPRGVTDGYTF
TRBV15	TRBJ1-1	-	-	TGTGCCACCAGCAGATCGACTGGGACTGAAGCTTTCTTT	CATSRSTGTEAFF
TRBV7-9	TRBJ1-5	few	-	TGTGCCAGCAGCTTAGATGATGTTCGTCAGCCCCAGCATTTT	CASSLDDVRQPQHF
TRBV7-9	TRBJ2-7	many	-	TGTGCCAGCAGCTTAGTAGGGACAACTGCCTACGAGCAGTACTTC	CASSLVGTTAYEQYF
TRBV7-2	TRBJ2-3	few	-	TGTGCCAGCAGCTACCGCCGGCGGGGCGCAGATACGCAGTATTTT	CASSYRRRGADTQYF
TRBV7-8	TRBJ2-1	-	-	TGTGCCAGCAGCCTAACAGGGATTGAACTTTTCTTC	CASSLTGIELFF
TRBV10-3	TRBJ1-5	-	-	TGTGCCATCAGCAGCGACACTTATAGCAATCAGCCCCAGCATTTT	CAISSDTYSNQPQHF